A selection of T cell receptor beta chains follows, all from one sample in a study of blood T cell repertoires in COVID-19. Libraries were prepared by immunoSEQ multiplex PCR; TCRdb keeps only in-frame clonotypes and omits some of them. Among about 140,000 clones listed, around 82% were seen once. Source material: peripheral blood. Every receptor here comes from a human donor in a cohort sampled during active COVID-19. CDR3s include the opening cysteine and the closing phenylalanine or tryptophan. A D gene is named only where the DNA matches it firmly. Only part of the rows carry a size: once, few, many, or a class if the clone is expanded.

V	size	D	J	CDR3	DNA
TRBV5-1	.	.	TRBJ2-2	CASSEPGTGELFF	TGCGCCAGCAGCGAACCGGGCACCGGGGAGCTGTTTTTT
TRBV5-1	.	.	TRBJ1-1	CASSQTGNTEAFF	TGCGCCAGCAGCCAGACAGGGAACACTGAAGCTTTCTTT
TRBV12-5	.	TRBD2	TRBJ2-3	CASGPGLAPDTQYF	TGTGCTAGTGGTCCGGGACTAGCGCCAGATACGCAGTATTTT
TRBV5-1	.	TRBD1	TRBJ2-7	CASRGTGNSYEQYF	TGCGCCAGCAGAGGGACAGGGAACTCCTACGAGCAGTACTTC
TRBV3-1/TRBV3-2	.	.	TRBJ2-2	CASSQAQPNTGELFF	TGTGCCAGCAGCCAAGCACAGCCGAACACCGGGGAGCTGTTTTTT
TRBV11-1	.	.	TRBJ1-1	CASSSGGEAFF	TGTGCCAGCAGCTCGGGGGGTGAAGCTTTCTTT
TRBV7-9	.	.	TRBJ1-1	CASSLGGGTEAFF	TGTGCCAGCAGCTTAGGAGGGGGTACTGAAGCTTTCTTT
TRBV3-1/TRBV3-2	.	TRBD1	TRBJ1-6	CASSQPGQDSPLHF	TGTGCCAGCAGCCAACCGGGACAGGATTCACCCCTCCACTTT
TRBV24-1	.	TRBD2	TRBJ2-5	CATSDPAGGGETQYF	TGTGCCACCAGTGATCCAGCGGGAGGAGGGGAGACCCAGTACTTC
TRBV10-3	.	.	TRBJ1-2	CAISGQGGSNYGYTF	TGTGCCATCAGTGGCCAGGGAGGGAGTAACTATGGCTACACCTTC
TRBV5-1	.	.	TRBJ2-7	CASSLLSEGSYEQYF	TGCGCCAGCAGCTTGTTGTCAGAGGGCTCCTACGAGCAGTACTTC
TRBV2	.	.	TRBJ1-5	CASSGTNSNQPQHF	TGTGCCAGCAGTGGAACAAATAGCAATCAGCCCCAGCATTTT
TRBV5-1	few	.	TRBJ1-2	CASTSGLGDGYTF	TGCGCCAGCACCTCCGGGTTAGGGGATGGCTACACCTTC
TRBV6-5	.	TRBD1	TRBJ1-6	CASRWDRVNSPLHF	TGTGCCAGCAGATGGGACAGAGTAAATTCACCCCTCCACTTT
TRBV10-3	.	TRBD1	TRBJ1-2	CAISEDRGGYGYTF	TGTGCCATCAGTGAGGACAGGGGAGGGTATGGCTACACCTTC